The 16 T cell receptor beta chains given below trace back to one sample, sequenced in a study of blood T cells in healthy people across ages. It was with a sample-barcoded 5' primer and a J-beta primer mix that a second PCR of roughly 7 to 12 cycles was run. MiXCR was run by TCRdb on the 5' RACE reads, yielding one entry per CDR3 protein. The table lists about 380,000 distinct CDR3 sequences, approximately 52% of them singletons. The sequenced sample consisted of blood. The receptors derive from a man in his 60s in good health.

In the case of this clonotype: It may be a read error: a sequence one base away is much more abundant. V usage is TRBV9 and J usage is TRBJ2-7, with TRBD2 identical over 7 bases. CDR3 length: 15 residues. Looked up from germline, CDR1 is SGDLS and CDR2 is YYNGEE. This chain's CDR3 is CVSPTNGGGSYEQYF. DNA of the CDR3: TGTGTCAGTCCCACAAATGGGGGGGGATCCTACGAGCAGTACTTC.

This clonotype was detected only a few times. V usage is TRBV14 and J usage is TRBJ2-1, with D possibly being TRBD1 (6 bases). V shed 0 bases and J shed 12 bases, with 21 bases lying between them. The CDR3 runs 16 residues. Germline CDR1 reads SGHDN; CDR2 reads FVKESK. The CDR3 DNA is TGTGCCAGCAGCCAAGACAGGGGACCGCTGCTATGGGGGCAGTTCTTC. Translated: CASSQDRGPLLWGQFF.

A note on this clonotype: One end of the junction does not line up with germline, which may come from a read error. CDR3 bases: TGTGTCAGCAGCCAAGCAGGGCAAGCTGGGGCCAACGTCCTGACTTTC. Translated, it gives CVSSQAGQAGANVLTF. The gene calls are TRBV4-2 and TRBJ2-6, with D perhaps matching TRBD1 (5 bases). Germline CDR1 LGHNA, CDR2 YNFKEQ. CDR3 length: 16 amino acids.

This clonotype was counted between two and nine times. The gene calls are TRBV12-3 or TRBV12-4 and TRBJ2-5; D gene uncertain. This CDR3 is built from 11 residues. Trimming stripped 6 bases from V and 5 bases from J, with 7 bases between. This CDR3 reads CASRVLETQYF. In nucleotides, the CDR3 is TGTGCCAGCAGGGTCCTGGAGACCCAGTACTTC.

This clonotype has just a few counts. This sequence joins TRBV20-1 and TRBJ2-7; weak D call: TRBD1 (7 bases). Germline V gene sequence: CDR1 DFQATT, CDR2 SNEGSKA (reference sequence). V gave up 3 bases and J gave up 7 bases, with 13 bases separating them. The CDR3 spans 12 residues. CDR3 sequence: CSASIQGREQYF. The DNA for the CDR3 is TGCAGTGCTAGCATACAGGGGAGGGAGCAGTACTTC.

This rearrangement joins TRBV27 to TRBJ2-7, with 10 bases aligning to TRBD1. The CDR3 length is 13 residues. V dropped 5 bases and J dropped 9; count of bases not matched to a gene: 7. Per germline, CDR1 MNHEY and CDR2 SMNVEV (reference sequence). In DNA form, the CDR3 reads TGTGCCAGCAGTCTCGACAGGGGGCGGATGCAGTACTTC. As protein: CASSLDRGRMQYF.

V usage is TRBV28 and J usage is TRBJ2-7; D not certain. Trimming shortened V by 0 bases and J by 5 bases, and 11 bases separated the two germline ends. CDR3 size: 14 residues. Germline CDR1 MDHEN, CDR2 SYDVKM. CDR3 coding DNA: TGTGCCAGCAGTTTATGGGCAGTGCGGAACGAGCAGTACTTC. Amino acid sequence: CASSLWAVRNEQYF.

V is TRBV4-3 and J is TRBJ1-6; tentatively, D is TRBD1 (5 bases). Germline V gene data show CDR1 as LGHNA and CDR2 as YSLEER. The CDR3 is made up of 15 amino acids. Trimming stripped 0 bases from V and 11 bases from J, with 14 bases between. The CDR3 here is CASSQDREGWAPLHF. The CDR3 DNA follows: TGCGCCAGCAGCCAAGATCGAGAGGGGTGGGCACCCCTCCACTTT.

V is TRBV5-4 and J is TRBJ2-1; D possibly corresponds to TRBD2 (6 bases). This CDR3 has 13 amino acids. The germline V gene has CDR1 SGHNT and CDR2 YYREEE (reference sequence). V shed 7 bases and J shed 9 bases, with 17 bases lying between them. The chain's CDR3 is CASHSKGTPEQFF. CDR3 nucleotide sequence: TGTGCCAGCCACTCCAAAGGGACTCCTGAGCAGTTCTTC.

This sequence joins TRBV7-9 and TRBJ1-4; D possibly corresponds to TRBD1 (6 bases). CDR1 and CDR2 from the germline V gene are SEHNR and FQNEAQ (reference sequence). This CDR3 comprises 16 residues. The V end was cut by 5 bases, the J end by 6 bases, with 19 bases between. CDR3: CASSPWGAGGDEKLFF. For the CDR3, the DNA is TGTGCCAGCAGCCCATGGGGGGCAGGAGGAGATGAAAAACTGTTTTTT.

CDR3 residues: CASSLGATQYF. CDR3 nucleotides: TGTGCCAGCAGTTTGGGGGCAACGCAGTATTTT. The chain employs TRBV28 and TRBJ2-3; tentatively, D is TRBD1 (6 bases). CDR3 length: 11 residues. Trimming cost V 3 bases and J 9 bases, with 7 bases left between them. Germline CDR1 reads MDHEN; CDR2 reads SYDVKM. Full variable domain (missing parts from reference TRBV28 and TRBJ2-3): DVKVTQSSRYLVKRTGEKVFLECVQDMDHENMFWYRQDPGLGLRLIYFSYDVKMKEKGDIPEGYSVSREKKERFSLILESASTNQTSMYLCASSLGATQYFGPGTRLTVL.

This chain connects TRBV15 to TRBJ2-5; 7 bases are a match to TRBD1. The CDR3 totals 14 residues. The germline V gene encodes CDR1 LNHNV and CDR2 YYDKDF (reference sequence). The trim removed 5 bases at V and 3 bases at J, leaving 6 bases unmatched. The CDR3 here is CATSLRDREETQYF. The CDR3 DNA sequence: TGTGCCACCAGCCTCCGAGACAGGGAAGAGACCCAGTACTTC.

This clonotype was found a few times. J is TRBJ1-1 and V is TRBV20-1; 7 bases fit TRBD1. The ends lost 3 bases at V and 0 bases at J; junction bases unmatched: 4. Looked up from germline, CDR1 is DFQATT and CDR2 is SNEGSKA (reference sequence). The CDR3 consists of 14 residues. This CDR3 reads CSASPGGMNTEAFF. CDR3 DNA: TGCAGTGCTAGTCCAGGGGGAATGAACACTGAAGCTTTCTTT.

This clonotype was detected once. This chain joins TRBV29-1 and TRBJ2-6; a possible D gene is TRBD1 (5 bases). The V gene lost 5 bases and the J gene lost 1 base, with 6 bases spanning the gap. The CDR3 is 13 residues long. Looked up from germline, CDR1 is SQVTM and CDR2 is ANQGSEA. CDR3 sequence (DNA): TGCAGCGTTACAGGTTCTGGGGCCAACGTCCTGACTTTC. Translating gives CSVTGSGANVLTF.

A few counts support this clonotype. V is TRBV13 and J is TRBJ1-1; D is unclear. The germline CDR1 and CDR2 sequences are PRHDT and FYEKMQ (reference sequence). The CDR3 is 14 residues long. V was cut by 6 bases and J by 1 base, with 12 bases left in between. The DNA for the CDR3 is TGTGCCAGCAGTCCCCCCGGCCGGAACACTGAAGCTTTCTTT. This encodes CASSPPGRNTEAFF.

This sequence joins TRBV6-1 and TRBJ2-3; 11 positions agree with TRBD2. The length of the CDR3 is 17 residues. With 6 bases clipped from V and 3 bases from J, the junction kept 11 bases outside the gene matches. Germline CDR1 and CDR2: MNHNS and SASEGT. The CDR3, as DNA: TGTGCCAGCAGCCGCGGGGGACTAGCGGATTCGACAGATACGCAGTATTTT. Amino acids: CASSRGGLADSTDTQYF.